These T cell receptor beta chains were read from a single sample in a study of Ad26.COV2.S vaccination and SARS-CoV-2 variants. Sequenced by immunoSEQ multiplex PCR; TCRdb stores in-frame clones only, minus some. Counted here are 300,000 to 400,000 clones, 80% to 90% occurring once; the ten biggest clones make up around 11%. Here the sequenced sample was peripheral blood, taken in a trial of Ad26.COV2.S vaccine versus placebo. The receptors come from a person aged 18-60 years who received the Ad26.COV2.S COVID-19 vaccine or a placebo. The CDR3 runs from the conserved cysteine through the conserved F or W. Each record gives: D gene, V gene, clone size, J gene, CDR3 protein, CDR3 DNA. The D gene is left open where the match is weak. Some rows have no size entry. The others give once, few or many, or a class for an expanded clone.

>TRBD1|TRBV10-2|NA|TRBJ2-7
CASSGQGASEQYF
TGCGCCAGCAGTGGACAGGGGGCGTCCGAGCAGTACTTC
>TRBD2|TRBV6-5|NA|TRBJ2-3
CASSYSSGTDTQYF
TGTGCCAGCAGTTACTCTAGCGGGACAGATACGCAGTATTTT
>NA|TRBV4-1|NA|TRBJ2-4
CASSQAFTVIQYF
TGCGCCAGCAGCCAAGCGTTTACAGTTATTCAGTACTTC
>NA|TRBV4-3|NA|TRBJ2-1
CASSQDPVGAPPSYNEQFF
TGCGCCAGCAGCCAAGATCCCGTCGGGGCGCCCCCCTCCTACAATGAGCAGTTCTTC
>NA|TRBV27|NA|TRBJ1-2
CASSLRGVSYGYTF
TGTGCCAGCAGTTTACGGGGAGTCTCCTATGGCTACACCTTC
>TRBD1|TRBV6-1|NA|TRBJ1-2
CASSGQEHQGAHGYTF
TGTGCCAGCAGTGGACAAGAGCACCAGGGGGCCCATGGCTACACCTTC
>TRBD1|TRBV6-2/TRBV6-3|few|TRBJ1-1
CASSYSRGQPTFEAFF
TGTGCCAGCAGTTACTCGAGGGGGCAACCCACCTTTGAAGCTTTCTTT
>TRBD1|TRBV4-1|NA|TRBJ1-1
CASSQGDRAVDTEAFF
TGCGCCAGCAGCCAAGGGGACAGGGCGGTGGACACTGAAGCTTTCTTT
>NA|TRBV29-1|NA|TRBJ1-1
CSVERTLNTEAFF
TGCAGCGTTGAACGCACTCTGAACACTGAAGCTTTCTTT
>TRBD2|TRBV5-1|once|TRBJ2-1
CASDGLAGEQFF
TGCGCCAGCGACGGACTAGCGGGGGAGCAGTTCTTC
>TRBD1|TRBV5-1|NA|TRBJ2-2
CASSWTTGGGIGELFF
TGCGCCAGCAGCTGGACGACAGGGGGCGGAATCGGGGAGCTGTTTTTT
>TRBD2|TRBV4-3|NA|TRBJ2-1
CASSRTSANNEQFF
TGCGCCAGCAGTCGGACTAGCGCCAACAATGAGCAGTTCTTC
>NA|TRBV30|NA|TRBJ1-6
CAWTDSYNSPLHF
TGTGCCTGGACGGATTCTTATAATTCACCCCTCCACTTT
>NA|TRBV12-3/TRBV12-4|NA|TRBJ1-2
CASSGGGSYGYTF
TGTGCCAGCAGTGGGGGGGGCAGCTATGGCTACACCTTC
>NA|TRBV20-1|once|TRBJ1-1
CSTLEQVEAFF
TGCAGCACCCTGGAGCAGGTTGAAGCTTTCTTT
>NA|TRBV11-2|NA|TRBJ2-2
CASSLTGTGTLVNTGELFF
TGTGCCAGCAGCCTGACCGGGACGGGTACGCTGGTGAACACCGGGGAGCTGTTTTTT
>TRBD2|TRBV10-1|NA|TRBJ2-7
CASSEKASGDYEQYF
TGCGCCAGCAGTGAAAAGGCTAGCGGGGACTACGAGCAGTACTTC
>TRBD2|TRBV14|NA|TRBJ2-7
CASSHGGVYYEQYF
TGTGCCAGCAGCCATGGGGGGGTGTACTACGAGCAGTACTTC
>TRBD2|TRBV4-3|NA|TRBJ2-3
CASSQESAGPRDTQYF
TGCGCCAGCAGCCAAGAGTCAGCGGGGCCTCGGGATACGCAGTATTTT
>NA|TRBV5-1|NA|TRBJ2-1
CASSSTGHYNEQFF
TGCGCCAGCAGCTCAACGGGGCACTACAATGAGCAGTTCTTC